The 22 T cell receptor beta chains given below trace back to one sample, sequenced in a study of long-term antiretroviral therapy in people with HIV. Researchers report immunoSEQ v3.0 was run at survey level. The assay was immunoSEQ multiplex PCR, and TCRdb's table has in-frame clones only and misses some. In the table there are 20,000 to 30,000 clones, over 75% of which are singletons. Sample: unsorted PBMCs, taken 1.1 years before starting antiretroviral therapy. Receptor source: a woman aged 25-40 years with HIV.

The chain uses TRBV2 and TRBJ2-7; D tentatively fits TRBD1 or TRBD2 (7 bases each). The CDR3 covers 14 residues. V gave up 1 base and J gave up 7 bases, with 14 bases separating them. Germline values: CDR1 SNHLY, CDR2 FYNNEI. This CDR3 reads CASSEVQGGTEQYV. CDR3 in DNA: TGTGCCAGCAGTGAAGTCCAGGGGGGGACAGAGCAGTACGTC.

The chain joins TRBV28 to TRBJ2-7; 7 nucleotides match TRBD1. Germline V gene lookup returns CDR1 MDHEN and CDR2 SYDVKM. After removal of 5 bases from V and 0 bases from J, the junction contained 4 bases not matched to a gene. CDR3 length: 14 amino acids. The CDR3, as DNA: TGTGCCAGCAGTCGACAGGGCGGCTCCTACGAGCAGTACTTC. Its protein product is CASSRQGGSYEQYF.

This chain links TRBV6-1 with TRBJ1-3, with D unclear. Germline assignment: CDR1 MNHNS and CDR2 SASEGT. V gave up 6 bases and J gave up 0 bases, with 6 bases separating them. The CDR3 length is 13 residues. DNA for the CDR3: TGTGCCAGCAGGGGGTACTCTGGAAACACCATATATTTT. Its protein is CASRGYSGNTIYF.

The CDR3 is CASRGGTGTYEKLFF. For the CDR3, the DNA is TGTGCCAGCAGGGGGGGGACAGGGACGTACGAAAAACTGTTTTTT. This sequence joins TRBV6-5 and TRBJ1-4; 9 nucleotides line up with TRBD1. This CDR3 region has 15 residues. After removal of 6 bases from V and 8 bases from J, the junction contained 10 bases not matched to a gene. Germline-derived CDR1 and CDR2 are MNHEY and SVGAGI.

J is TRBJ2-2 and V is TRBV6-4; possible D gene TRBD2, 6 bases. Between the trimmed V and J ends, which lost 5 bases and 0 bases, there was a span of 13 bases. Germline assignment: CDR1 MRHNA and CDR2 SNTAGT. This CDR3 has 16 residues. Here the CDR3 reads CASSSDGGTNTGELFF. The DNA for the CDR3 is TGTGCCAGCAGTTCAGATGGGGGGACGAACACCGGGGAGCTGTTTTTT.

A word on this clone: Sequence at one end of the junction differs from germline and may be a read error. The rearrangement uses TRBV30 and TRBJ1-2; no clear D. This CDR3 is built from 12 residues. The germline CDR1 and CDR2 sequences are GTSNPN and SVGIG (reference sequence). The CDR3 is CAWTFGGYGFTF. The CDR3 DNA follows: TGTGCCTGGACTTTCGGCGGCTATGGCTTCACCTTC.

The V and J genes are TRBV2 and TRBJ1-3; a weak D match, TRBD1 (6 bases). V was cut by 5 bases and J by 13 bases, with 21 bases left in between. The CDR3 is 14 amino acids. CDR1 and CDR2 (germline): SNHLY, FYNNEI. The CDR3 DNA is TGTGCCAGCAGTCCGGAGGGGGTGGCCGAAGGGATATATTTT. Protein sequence: CASSPEGVAEGIYF.

V gene TRBV6-1 combines with J gene TRBJ2-7; D possibly corresponds to TRBD1 (5 bases). CDR3 length: 15 residues. V shed 0 bases and J shed 2 bases, with 11 bases lying between them. Germline assignment: CDR1 MNHNS and CDR2 SASEGT. Written as DNA, the CDR3 is TGTGCCAGCAGTGAAGCAACCCCACAGGCCTACGAGCAGTACGTC. Translated: CASSEATPQAYEQYV.

The V and J genes are TRBV29-1 and TRBJ2-5; 7 nucleotides align to TRBD1. Trimming removed 4 bases from V and 5 bases from J; junction bases left unmatched: 7. Germline CDR1 is SQVTM and CDR2 is ANQGSEA. There are 13 residues in the CDR3. CDR3 nucleotide sequence: TGCAGCGTTGGACCCGACAGGGACGAGACCCAGTACTTC. The encoded protein is CSVGPDRDETQYF.

The chain employs TRBV19 and TRBJ1-4; 10 nucleotides match TRBD1. Looked up from germline, CDR1 is LNHDA and CDR2 is SQIVND (reference sequence). This CDR3 is 15 amino acids long. The junction had 5 bases not matched to a gene; V was cut back by 5 bases and J by 5 bases. Written as DNA, the CDR3 is TGTGCCAGTAGTCTTAGACAGGGGGCGAATGAAAAACTGTTTTTT. As protein: CASSLRQGANEKLFF.

The rearrangement uses TRBV29-1 and TRBJ1-4; D is unclear. The CDR3 totals 12 residues. The V end lost 7 bases, the J end lost 4 bases, and 10 bases lay between the germline ends. Germline CDR1 and CDR2: SQVTM and ANQGSEA. Here the CDR3 reads CSAYDINEKLFF. Written as DNA, the CDR3 is TGCAGCGCTTACGACATTAATGAAAAACTGTTTTTT.

The chain employs TRBV10-3 and TRBJ1-5, with D uncertain. The ends were cut back, 6 bases at V and 0 bases at J, with 6 bases in the middle. The CDR3 consists of 13 residues. Germline V gene data show CDR1 as ENHRY and CDR2 as SYGVKD. CDR3 DNA sequence: TGTGCCATCAGGGAAAATAGCAATCAGCCCCAGCATTTT. This codes for CAIRENSNQPQHF.

This clone was picked up a small number of times. The chain carries TRBV5-1 and TRBJ1-2; 8 bases line up with TRBD1. The germline V gene encodes CDR1 SGHRS and CDR2 YFSETQ. V gave up 0 bases and J gave up 2 bases; unmatched junction bases: 3. The CDR3 contains 15 residues. CDR3: CASSLGGQGNYGYTF. The CDR3 bases are TGCGCCAGCAGCTTGGGCGGACAGGGAAACTATGGCTACACCTTC. Full variable domain (remainder filled in from reference TRBV5-1 and TRBJ1-2): KAGVTQTPRYLIKTRGQQVTLSCSPISGHRSVSWYQQTPGQGLQFLFEYFSETQRNKGNFPGRFSGRQFSNSRSEMNVSTLELGDSALYLCASSLGGQGNYGYTFGSGTRLTVV.

The chain combines TRBV9 with TRBJ2-7; D is ambiguous. This CDR3 is built from 14 residues. Trimming cost V 0 bases and J 2 bases, with 9 bases left between them. Per the germline V gene, CDR1 is SGDLS and CDR2 is YYNGEE. The CDR3 loop is CASSVGQSTYEQYF. The CDR3 nucleotides are TGTGCCAGCAGCGTAGGCCAGTCTACCTACGAGCAGTACTTC.

This sequence joins TRBV9 and TRBJ1-1; 8 bases fit TRBD1. This CDR3 has 15 amino acids. V was clipped by 4 bases and J by 0 bases; unmatched bases: 5. Germline loops: CDR1 SGDLS, CDR2 YYNGEE. The CDR3 bases are TGTGCCAGCAGCCCAGGGACAGGCTTGAACACTGAAGCTTTCTTT. Protein sequence: CASSPGTGLNTEAFF.

As to this clone: The sample holds other DNA sequences that translate to the same CDR3. The chain links TRBV5-1 to TRBJ1-5, with unresolved D. Trimming pared 0 bases from V and 0 bases from J, leaving 7 bases between. CDR3 length: 15 amino acids. Per germline, CDR1 SGHRS and CDR2 YFSETQ. The CDR3 reads CASSLGDSSNQPQHF. The CDR3 DNA reads TGCGCCAGCAGCTTGGGGGATAGTAGCAATCAGCCCCAGCATTTT.

The V and J genes are TRBV27 and TRBJ2-3; possibly TRBD1 for D (6 bases). The CDR3 spans 15 residues. V lost 6 bases and J lost 4, with 17 bases in between. The germline V gene has CDR1 MNHEY and CDR2 SMNVEV (reference sequence). The CDR3 coding sequence is TGTGCCAGCAGACGAGGGGCAGGGGAATCAGATACGCAGTATTTT. This codes for CASRRGAGESDTQYF.

The chain links TRBV14 to TRBJ1-1, with D possibly TRBD1 on 6 matching bases. CDR1 and CDR2 from the germline V gene are SGHDN and FVKESK. The CDR3 runs to 13 residues. Trimming left V 1 base short and J 7 bases short, with 10 bases between. The CDR3 DNA follows: TGTGCCAGCAGCCAAGGGGGGCGGGTTGAAGCTTTCTTT. Amino acids: CASSQGGRVEAFF. The full variable domain, completed using reference TRBV14 and TRBJ1-1, is EAGVTQFPSHSVIEKGQTVTLRCDPISGHDNLYWYRRVMGKEIKFLLHFVKESKQDESGMPNNRFLAERTGGTYSTLKVQPAELEDSGVYFCASSQGGRVEAFFGQGTRLTVV.

This chain links TRBV18 with TRBJ2-1, with 8 bases that match TRBD2. The CDR3 totals 15 residues. The germline gives CDR1 KGHSH, CDR2 LQKENI. Germline trimming cut 4 bases from V and 6 bases from J; bases unmatched to any gene: 8. The CDR3 sequence is CASSLPGTSFNEQFF. The CDR3 DNA reads as TGTGCCAGCTCACTCCCCGGGACTAGTTTCAATGAGCAGTTCTTC.

The chain recombines TRBV5-1 with TRBJ1-2; D gene ambiguous. V shed 3 bases and J shed 2 bases, with 8 bases lying between them. Germline assignment: CDR1 SGHRS and CDR2 YFSETQ. The CDR3 consists of 13 residues. CDR3: CASSSQENYGYTF. CDR3 sequence (DNA): TGCGCCAGCAGCTCCCAGGAAAACTATGGCTACACCTTC.

This chain connects TRBV10-3 to TRBJ2-1, with 15 positions matching TRBD2. The CDR3 contains 18 residues. Trimming took 11 bases from V and 3 from J; bases not matched to a gene: 14. The germline gives CDR1 ENHRY, CDR2 SYGVKD. In DNA, the CDR3 is TGTGCCTCAACCCGTGGACTAGCGGGGGGGGTGAACTACAATGAGCAGTTCTTC. Its protein product is CASTRGLAGGVNYNEQFF.

The count of this clone is one. The chain combines TRBV18 with TRBJ2-2; D is unresolved. Germline V gene data show CDR1 as KGHSH and CDR2 as LQKENI. V lost 2 bases and J 0 bases, leaving 10 bases between the germline ends. The CDR3 is 16 residues long. CDR3 in amino acids: CASSPYLGANTGELFF. In nucleotides, the CDR3 is TGTGCCAGCTCACCATATCTAGGCGCGAACACCGGGGAGCTGTTTTTT. Based on the CDR3 plus reference TRBV18 and TRBJ2-2, the full variable domain is NAGVMQNPRHLVRRRGQEARLRCSPMKGHSHVYWYRQLPEEGLKFMVYLQKENIIDESGMPKERFSAEFPKEGPSILRIQQVVRGDSAAYFCASSPYLGANTGELFFGEGSRLTVL.